One sample yielded the 16 T cell receptor beta chains listed below, sequenced in a study of PD-1 blockade in classical Hodgkin lymphoma (dated by TCRdb to 2019 to 2021). The time point label corresponds to: cycle 2 day 1 (C2D1) of nivolumab. All trial patients had relapsed after autologous stem cell transplantation, with cohorts A, B and C differing in prior brentuximab vedotin exposure. The library was prepared using the immunoSEQ multiplex PCR assay. As stored in TCRdb, this immuneACCESS dataset retains in-frame rearrangements with V and J assigned. A fraction of the clones does not appear; measured against another copy, unresolved V genes explain less than half of the discrepancy, and the remainder lacks a known reason. Counted in this sample were 50,000 to 65,000 clones; 85% to 90% of them appeared once. The ten largest account for under 6% of the sample. Sequences were derived from peripheral blood mononuclear cells (PBMCs), sampled before the second cycle of nivolumab. Receptors were obtained from a human donor with classical Hodgkin lymphoma.

V gene TRBV7-8 combines with J gene TRBJ1-5, with D hard to call. The length of the CDR3 is 17 residues. V shed 0 bases and J shed 0 bases, with 12 bases lying between them. Germline V gene lookup returns CDR1 SGHVS and CDR2 FQNEAQ. The CDR3 nucleotides read TGTGCCAGCAGCTTAGCGCCGGCAGAAATTAGCAATCAGCCCCAGCATTTT. Its translation is CASSLAPAEISNQPQHF.

The chain carries TRBV5-4 and TRBJ2-1; perhaps D is TRBD1 or TRBD2 (5 bases each). Trimming shortened V by 0 bases and J by 0 bases, and 7 bases separated the two germline ends. The CDR3 extends over 15 amino acids. CDR1 is SGHNT, CDR2 YYREEE, per germline (reference sequence). The CDR3 region is CASSLEGTSYNEQFF. The CDR3 coding sequence is TGTGCCAGCAGCTTGGAAGGGACCTCCTACAATGAGCAGTTCTTC.

The rearrangement uses TRBV6-5 and TRBJ2-7; D remains ambiguous. V lost 2 bases and J lost 5, with 10 bases in between. Looked up from germline, CDR1 is MNHEY and CDR2 is SVGAGI. This CDR3 comprises 13 residues. CDR3 protein: CASSYPPVHEQYF. CDR3 coding DNA: TGTGCCAGCAGTTACCCACCTGTCCACGAGCAGTACTTC.

This chain uses TRBV7-2 with TRBJ2-5; 7 bases agree with TRBD2. Germline assignment: CDR1 SGHTA and CDR2 FQGNSA. Trimming cost V 1 base and J 7 bases; bases outside gene matches: 9. CDR3 length equals 15 residues. The CDR3 region has the DNA TGTGCCAGCAGCTTAGTCGGGGGGACGGGGGGGACCCAGTACTTC. Residues: CASSLVGGTGGTQYF.

V and J are TRBV7-9 and TRBJ2-2; no clear D gene. The CDR3 totals 14 residues. V was shortened by 2 bases and J by 2 bases, with 6 bases between the two germline ends. Germline CDR1 SEHNR, CDR2 FQNEAQ (reference sequence). The CDR3 DNA follows: TGTGCCAGCAGCTTAAGAGTCAACACCGGGGAGCTGTTTTTT. It translates to CASSLRVNTGELFF.

The chain joins TRBV9 to TRBJ2-2, with D possibly matching TRBD2 (5 bases). Trimming left V 4 bases short and J 2 bases short, with 9 bases between. CDR3 length equals 14 residues. Germline assignment: CDR1 SGDLS and CDR2 YYNGEE. This chain's CDR3 is CASSSRTNTGELFF. The DNA of the CDR3 is TGTGCCAGCAGCTCAAGGACTAACACCGGGGAGCTGTTTTTT. The full variable domain, with the rest looked up from reference TRBV9 and TRBJ2-2, is DSGVTQTPKHLITATGQRVTLRCSPRSGDLSVYWYQQSLDQGLQFLIQYYNGEERAKGNILERFSAQQFPDLHSELNLSSLELGDSALYFCASSSRTNTGELFFGEGSRLTVL.

CDR3 DNA: TGTGCCATGAAAGTCCCGATCTATAATTCACCCCTCCACTTT. It translates to CAMKVPIYNSPLHF. This rearrangement joins TRBV30 to TRBJ1-6; D gene unclear. This CDR3 is built from 14 residues. The ends were cut back, 8 bases at V and 3 bases at J, with 14 bases in the middle. Germline values: CDR1 GTSNPN, CDR2 SVGIG (reference sequence).

The chain joins TRBV5-6 to TRBJ1-3; D is unclear. This CDR3 is 15 amino acids long. Trimming left V 0 bases short and J 0 bases short, with 7 bases between. CDR1 is SGHDT and CDR2 is YYEEEE in the germline V gene. This CDR3 reads CASSLAGSSGNTIYF. CDR3 DNA: TGTGCCAGCAGCTTGGCTGGCAGCTCTGGAAACACCATATATTTT.

V is TRBV19 and J is TRBJ2-5; D is unclear. The CDR3 sequence is 13 residues long. V lost 0 bases and J lost 2, with 4 bases in between. CDR1 is LNHDA and CDR2 is SQIVND in the germline V gene (reference sequence). The CDR3 nucleotides are TGTGCCAGTAGTATAGACCGACAAGAGACCCAGTACTTC. This sequence encodes CASSIDRQETQYF.

V usage is TRBV28 and J usage is TRBJ1-5; D is unclear. Germline CDR1 and CDR2: MDHEN and SYDVKM. V was pared by 10 bases and J by 4 bases, with 17 bases between. This CDR3 is 14 amino acids long. For the CDR3, the DNA is TGTGCCACCAAAGCGGTAGGGTCAAATCAGCCCCAGCATTTT. Translating it yields CATKAVGSNQPQHF.

The rearrangement links TRBV5-1 to TRBJ2-3; D not resolved. CDR3 length: 14 amino acids. Germline assignment: CDR1 SGHRS and CDR2 YFSETQ. V lost 3 bases to trimming and J lost 2 bases, with 10 bases between them. The CDR3: CASSSRRATDTQYF. The CDR3 DNA is TGCGCCAGCAGCTCCCGCAGAGCCACAGATACGCAGTATTTT.

This chain links TRBV5-1 with TRBJ2-5, with D possibly matching TRBD2 (5 bases). The CDR3 has 17 amino acids. The germline gives CDR1 SGHRS, CDR2 YFSETQ. V was pared by 4 bases and J by 3 bases, with 22 bases between. The CDR3 loop reads CASSPGRLRQAEETQYF. The CDR3 coding sequence is TGCGCCAGCAGCCCCGGAAGGTTGAGACAAGCGGAAGAGACCCAGTACTTC.

The chain couples TRBV27 to TRBJ2-5; D is uncertain. The CDR3 runs to 13 residues. V was shortened by 5 bases and J by 2 bases, with 9 bases between the two germline ends. Germline CDR1 and CDR2: MNHEY and SMNVEV (reference sequence). CDR3 in DNA: TGTGCCAGCAGTGTGCGGCGGCAAGAGACCCAGTACTTC. This sequence encodes CASSVRRQETQYF.

The rearrangement uses TRBV6-5 and TRBJ2-5; D ambiguous. With 6 bases removed from V and 2 bases from J, the gap between germline ends came to 10 bases. This CDR3 is 13 amino acids long. Germline V gene lookup returns CDR1 MNHEY and CDR2 SVGAGI. The CDR3 loop reads CASSSSLQETQYF. DNA for the CDR3: TGTGCCAGCAGCTCCAGTCTGCAAGAGACCCAGTACTTC.

This clone showed up just a few times. This chain connects TRBV11-2 to TRBJ2-1; 12 bases are shared with TRBD2. Per germline, CDR1 SGHAT and CDR2 FQNNGV. The CDR3 loop spans 16 amino acids. Trimming at V came to 6 bases and at J to 8 bases, leaving 11 bases not matched to a gene. CDR3 protein: CASSPELAGGRDEQFF. The DNA of the CDR3 is TGTGCCAGCAGTCCCGAACTAGCGGGGGGTAGGGATGAGCAGTTCTTC.

V is TRBV14 and J is TRBJ1-6, with D possibly being TRBD1 (6 bases). The CDR3 spans 13 residues. Trimming removed 4 bases from V and 11 bases from J, with 12 bases in between. Germline V gene lookup returns CDR1 SGHDN and CDR2 FVKESK. CDR3 coding DNA: TGTGCCAGCAGCCCACAGGGACAAACACCCCTCCACTTT. This codes for CASSPQGQTPLHF.